Here is one TCR beta chain with its context. From germline, CDR1 is SGHAT and CDR2 FQDESV (reference sequence). This CDR3 comprises 16 residues. V was shortened by 1 base and J by 1 base, with 10 bases between the two germline ends. These data belong to a study of T cell changes during pregnancy in multiple sclerosis. The table came from immunoSEQ multiplex PCR; TCRdb's copy has only in-frame clones and leaves some out. The sample has 30,000 to 45,000 clones; more than 85% are singletons. The sample here was CD8+ T cells from peripheral blood mononuclear cells, taken before pregnancy. This sequence joins TRBV11-1 and TRBJ2-2; D is perhaps TRBD1 (6 bases). The sequence came from a female donor with multiple sclerosis, enrolled in a pregnancy study. CDR3 bases: TGTGCCAGCAGCTTAGGGACAGAGTTGAACACCGGGGAGCTGTTTTTT. Its translation: CASSLGTELNTGELFF.